These 27 T cell receptor beta chains were all obtained from the same sample, sequenced in a study. Each CDR3 protein gets one entry after TCRdb re-called the 5' RACE reads with MiXCR. This repertoire shows about 32,000 distinct CDR3 sequences, around 24% found once; its top ten account for around 4.1%. Sample: memory CD4+ T cells sorted from blood. Subset described: memory CD4+ T cells, CD4+CD45RO+CD25-. These receptors originate from a female donor with breast cancer.

This clonotype was counted a few times. The rearrangement uses TRBV20-1 and TRBJ2-1; 7 nucleotides agree with TRBD1. The CDR3 spans 13 residues. J lost 1 base, V lost 6 bases, and 3 bases had no gene match. CDR1 and CDR2 (germline): DFQATT, SNEGSKA (reference sequence). The CDR3 nucleotides are TGCAGTGCCGCGGACAGGTCCTACAATGAGCAGTTCTTC. It specifies CSAADRSYNEQFF.

There are many counts of this clonotype. The chain is built from TRBV4-3 and TRBJ2-7; the D is unclear. Germline V gives CDR1 LGHNA, CDR2 YSLEER. The CDR3 sequence is 16 residues long. The V and J ends lost 0 bases and 0 bases respectively, with 12 bases between them. The CDR3, as DNA: TGCGCCAGCAGCCAAGATTCGCACTATAGCTCCTACGAGCAGTACTTC. This translates into CASSQDSHYSSYEQYF.

This clonotype was seen at least ten times. V is TRBV6-5 and J is TRBJ2-6; 10 bases match TRBD1. This CDR3 comprises 18 residues. V lost 0 bases, J lost 4 bases, and 6 bases stayed unmatched. Per the germline V gene, CDR1 is MNHEY and CDR2 is SVGAGI. This CDR3 reads CASSYSGTGATGANVLTF. DNA for the CDR3: TGTGCCAGCAGTTACTCCGGGACAGGGGCGACCGGGGCCAACGTCCTGACTTTC.

This rearrangement joins TRBV28 to TRBJ2-5; no clear D. The CDR3 has 13 residues. CDR1 MDHEN and CDR2 SYDVKM come from the germline V gene. With 2 bases removed from V and 5 bases from J, the gap between germline ends came to 9 bases. DNA of the CDR3: TGTGCCAGCAGTTTACTCTCCGGGGAGACCCAGTACTTC. Protein product: CASSLLSGETQYF.

In its sample, this clonotype was seen a few times. The genes are TRBV6-2 or TRBV6-3 and TRBJ1-5; 10 bases agree with TRBD1. The CDR3 consists of 15 residues. The germline gives CDR1 MNHEY, CDR2 SVGEGT. V lost 2 bases and J lost 7; bases outside the gene matches: 5. CDR3 coding DNA: TGTGCCAGCAGTTACGGGGACAGGGGACCCCAGCCCCAGCATTTT. Translated, it gives CASSYGDRGPQPQHF.

On this clonotype itself: This may stem from a read error, because a much larger clone lies one nucleotide away. This chain links TRBV7-6 with TRBJ2-2; 9 bases align to TRBD2. In germline, CDR1 is SGHVS, CDR2 FNYEAQ. V lost 4 bases, J lost 3 bases, and 6 bases stayed unmatched. There are 16 residues in the CDR3. The CDR3 spells CASSYERGEYTGELFF. CDR3 nucleotides: TGTGCCAGCAGCTACGAGCGGGGGGAGTACACCGGGGAGCTGTTTTTT.

The chain is built from TRBV7-6 and TRBJ2-7; D is perhaps TRBD2 (5 bases). The CDR3 spans 16 residues. Germline V gene data show CDR1 as SGHVS and CDR2 as FNYEAQ. Trimming took 1 base from V and 5 from J, leaving 18 bases between them. The CDR3 nucleotides are TGTGCCAGCAGCTTAGTCTTAACGGGAACCTTCAACGAGCAGTACTTC. Amino acid sequence: CASSLVLTGTFNEQYF. Full variable domain (rest looked up from reference TRBV7-6 and TRBJ2-7): GAGVSQSPRYKVTKRGQDVALRCDPISGHVSLYWYRQALGQGPEFLTYFNYEAQQDKSGLPNDRFSAERPEGSISTLTIQRTEQRDSAMYRCASSLVLTGTFNEQYFGPGTRLTVT.

As regards this clonotype: The missing conserved phenylalanine or tryptophan at the end of this CDR3 makes a read error likely. This chain links TRBV9 with TRBJ2-5; a possible D gene is TRBD2 (6 bases). This CDR3 spans 15 amino acids. Trimming left V 0 bases short and J 1 base short, with 10 bases between. The germline CDR1 and CDR2 sequences are SGDLS and YYNGEE. CDR3 residues: CASSVGVRGQETQYV. The CDR3 nucleotides are TGTGCCAGCAGCGTAGGGGTGCGGGGCCAAGAGACCCAGTACGTC.

Ten or more counts support this clonotype. The chain carries TRBV20-1 and TRBJ1-4; a weak D match, TRBD1 (5 bases). The CDR3 contains 15 residues. Trimming removed 6 bases from V and 7 bases from J, with 21 bases in between. Germline V CDR1 and CDR2: DFQATT, SNEGSKA (reference sequence). The CDR3: CSAHSPGGEGEKLFF. The CDR3 coding sequence is TGCAGTGCCCACTCTCCGGGAGGGGAAGGTGAAAAACTGTTTTTT.

The table lists this clonotype with a few counts. A much larger clone lies one base from this, so it may be a read error. This chain joins TRBV6-5 and TRBJ2-7; D is possibly TRBD1 (5 bases). The CDR3 totals 11 residues. Per the germline V gene, CDR1 is MNHEY and CDR2 is SVGAGI. Trimming left V 8 bases short and J 5 bases short, with 10 bases between. This CDR3 is CASGDRHEQYF. The CDR3 coding sequence is TGTGCCAGCGGCGACAGACACGAGCAGTACTTC.

This clonotype was detected only a few times. This rearrangement joins TRBV6-1 to TRBJ2-2; D call uncertain. Germline CDR1 and CDR2: MNHNS and SASEGT. The CDR3 covers 13 residues. Trimming cost V 6 bases and J 6 bases, with 11 bases left between them. The CDR3 DNA is TGTGCCAGCAGGGTCCTAGAATCCGGGGAGCTGTTTTTT. Translating it yields CASRVLESGELFF.

The rearrangement uses TRBV20-1 and TRBJ2-3, with D unresolved. CDR3 length: 17 residues. Germline lookup yields CDR1 DFQATT and CDR2 SNEGSKA (reference sequence). The V end was cut by 0 bases, the J end by 1 base, with 17 bases between. The chain's CDR3 is CSARDLVRRSGTDTQYF. The CDR3 region has the DNA TGCAGTGCTAGAGATCTGGTCCGTCGGAGCGGCACAGATACGCAGTATTTT.

Sample share makes this clonotype medium-sized. V and J are TRBV9 and TRBJ2-7; 14 nucleotides line up with TRBD2. The germline V gene has CDR1 SGDLS and CDR2 YYNGEE. After removal of 0 bases from V and 8 bases from J, the junction contained 13 bases not matched to a gene. The length of the CDR3 is 18 residues. CDR3 sequence reads: CASSVGISGTSGRVKQYF. CDR3 coding DNA: TGTGCCAGCAGCGTAGGAATTTCCGGGACTAGCGGGAGAGTGAAGCAGTACTTC.

Only a few counts were recorded for this clonotype. The rearrangement uses TRBV24-1 and TRBJ2-3; 11 nucleotides agree with TRBD1. V gave up 3 bases and J gave up 6 bases; unmatched junction bases: 16. Germline V gene sequence: CDR1 KGHDR, CDR2 SFDVKD. The CDR3 has 19 residues. This CDR3 is CATSDVRDRGTATVDTQYF. The CDR3 nucleotides are TGTGCCACCAGTGATGTCCGGGACAGGGGGACAGCAACAGTGGATACGCAGTATTTT.

This clonotype was detected only a few times. The chain couples TRBV20-1 to TRBJ1-5; TRBD1 is a possible D gene (5 bases). The length of the CDR3 is 14 residues. Trimming shortened V by 6 bases and J by 7 bases, and 19 bases separated the two germline ends. Germline CDR1 DFQATT, CDR2 SNEGSKA (reference sequence). In DNA, the CDR3 is TGCAGTGCCTCCCTCGGGGGAGGAAAGCAGCCCCAGCATTTT. Translated: CSASLGGGKQPQHF.

This clonotype appeared many times. V and J are TRBV27 and TRBJ1-1; D is unresolved. From germline, CDR1 is MNHEY and CDR2 SMNVEV (reference sequence). This CDR3 contains 13 residues. Trimming pared 5 bases from V and 7 bases from J, leaving 14 bases between. The DNA of the CDR3 is TGTGCCAGCAGTCCGATGACGGGGATTGAAGCTTTCTTT. This gives the protein CASSPMTGIEAFF.

This rearrangement joins TRBV29-1 to TRBJ2-3, with 9 bases lining up with TRBD1. The CDR3 consists of 14 residues. Germline assignment: CDR1 SQVTM and CDR2 ANQGSEA. With V trimmed by 7 bases and J by 6 bases, 11 bases remained unmatched. The CDR3 here is CSALGTGSADTQYF. CDR3 DNA sequence: TGCAGCGCTCTAGGGACAGGGAGTGCCGATACGCAGTATTTT.

This clonotype was detected many times. The CDR3 protein is CASSTINEQFF. The CDR3, as DNA: TGTGCCAGCAGTACGATAAATGAGCAGTTCTTC. V gene TRBV27 combines with J gene TRBJ2-1; D is ambiguous. The V end lost 5 bases, the J end lost 7 bases, and 6 bases lay between the germline ends. Germline CDR1 MNHEY, CDR2 SMNVEV (reference sequence). This CDR3 is 11 amino acids long.

As regards this clonotype: One junction end does not reproduce the germline sequence, and a read error may be involved. This chain links TRBV4-2 with TRBJ1-1; a weak D match, TRBD1 (5 bases). This CDR3 is 13 amino acids long. Germline V gene data show CDR1 as LGHNA and CDR2 as YNFKEQ. The CDR3 bases are TGTGCCAGCAGCCAGGGGATGGACACTGAATCTTTCTTT. This encodes CASSQGMDTESFF.

Of note for this clonotype: This may stem from a read error, because a much larger clone lies one nucleotide away. The V and J genes are TRBV20-1 and TRBJ2-2, with a tentative D call TRBD2 (5 bases). Germline loops: CDR1 DFQATT, CDR2 SNEGSKA (reference sequence). This CDR3 has 15 amino acids. The CDR3 DNA reads as TGCAGTACTAGAGATCTAGCCGAGAACACCGGGGAGCTGTTTTTT. It yields the protein CSTRDLAENTGELFF.

This clonotype was seen repeatedly, ten times or more. The chain combines TRBV6-5 with TRBJ1-1; 8 bases are a match to TRBD1. This CDR3 spans 16 amino acids. CDR1 MNHEY and CDR2 SVGAGI come from the germline V gene. The V and J ends lost 2 bases and 6 bases, in that order; junction bases with no gene match: 11. The CDR3 sequence is CASSYEVRTGFAEAFF. The CDR3 coding sequence is TGTGCCAGCAGTTACGAAGTGCGGACAGGGTTTGCTGAAGCTTTCTTT.

Only a few counts were recorded for this clonotype. The chain has TRBV28 and TRBJ1-6; D is perhaps TRBD1 (5 bases). The germline V and J ends were trimmed by 5 bases and 7 bases, with 27 bases remaining between them. The CDR3 spans 19 residues. CDR1 and CDR2 (germline): MDHEN, SYDVKM. CDR3 bases: TGTGCCAGCAGTCCCGCCGGGGGAAGACAGCTCAACTCCAATTCACCCCTCCACTTT. Amino acids: CASSPAGGRQLNSNSPLHF.

This clonotype came up many times. The CDR3 nucleotides read TGTGCCAGCAGTTACGCCCAGTCATACAATGAGCAGTTCTTC. This translates into CASSYAQSYNEQFF. The chain links TRBV6-5 to TRBJ2-1; no clear D. V was pared by 2 bases and J by 4 bases, with 9 bases between. The length of the CDR3 is 14 residues. Per the germline V gene, CDR1 is MNHEY and CDR2 is SVGAGI.

The sample holds a few counts of this clonotype. The chain has TRBV18 and TRBJ2-2; 10 positions match TRBD2. The CDR3 runs to 16 residues. Trimming cost V 3 bases and J 4 bases; bases outside gene matches: 5. CDR1 is KGHSH, CDR2 LQKENI, per germline. The CDR3 loop reads CASSPPSGGATGELFF. CDR3 nucleotides: TGTGCCAGCTCACCTCCTAGCGGGGGTGCCACCGGGGAGCTGTTTTTT.

This clonotype is classed as medium-sized. The chain joins TRBV20-1 to TRBJ2-2; D is unclear. The CDR3 loop spans 13 amino acids. Trimming removed 5 bases from V and 0 bases from J, with 7 bases in between. Germline V gives CDR1 DFQATT, CDR2 SNEGSKA (reference sequence). CDR3 amino acids: CSARSPNTGELFF. Here the CDR3 DNA reads TGCAGTGCTCGATCCCCGAACACCGGGGAGCTGTTTTTT.

The chain carries TRBV11-2 and TRBJ2-7, with a tentative D call TRBD1 (6 bases). Germline CDR1 and CDR2: SGHAT and FQNNGV. This CDR3 region has 16 residues. Trimming cost V 0 bases and J 4 bases, with 16 bases left between them. In DNA, the CDR3 is TGTGCCAGCAGCTTAGATCCGTGGCAGGGGATGTACGAGCAGTACTTC. It specifies CASSLDPWQGMYEQYF.

This clonotype has more than one count but fewer than ten. The CDR3 here is CSARDLVSDTQYF. The CDR3 region has the DNA TGCAGTGCTAGAGATCTGGTTTCAGATACGCAGTATTTT. The V gene is TRBV20-1, the J gene TRBJ2-3; D unclear. Germline lookup yields CDR1 DFQATT and CDR2 SNEGSKA (reference sequence). V was cut by 0 bases and J by 4 bases, with 8 bases left in between. The CDR3 is 13 residues long.